Listed below are T cell receptor beta chains from one sample, sequenced in a study of Graves' ophthalmopathy and Graves' hyperthyroidism. TCRdb reprocessed the multiplex PCR reads with MiXCR, giving one entry per CDR3 protein. The table includes about 400,000 distinct CDR3 sequences, about 18% detected once. Sequenced: peripheral blood. Receptor source: a woman between 18 and 30 years old with Graves' ophthalmopathy. Both conserved end residues are part of each CDR3. Each record gives: CDR3 DNA, CDR3 protein, D gene, J gene, clone size, V gene. The D gene is left open where the match is weak. Only part of the rows carry a size: once, few, many, or a class if the clone is expanded.

TGTGCCAGTAGTACCGACGGACTGAACACTGAAGCTTTCTTT CASSTDGLNTEAFF - TRBJ1-1 many TRBV19
TGTGCCAGCAGCTTAGGGCAGAACCAAGAGACCCAGTACTTC CASSLGQNQETQYF - TRBJ2-5 many TRBV7-2
TGTGCCAGCAGGGTGGGGGGAGCAGATTCCAAGATGGACTTC CASRVGGADSKMDF - TRBJ2-4 - TRBV2
TGTGCCAGCAGTTACTCCAGGGTAATTGATCAGCCCCAGCATTTT CASSYSRVIDQPQHF - TRBJ1-5 many TRBV6-2/TRBV6-3
TGTGCCAGCCCGGACAGGGTGGGATCTCAGCCCCAGCATTTT CASPDRVGSQPQHF TRBD1 TRBJ1-5 many TRBV27
TGTGCCAGCAGTGTCAGGAGCACTGAAGCTTTCTTT CASSVRSTEAFF - TRBJ1-1 many TRBV2
TGTGCCAGCAGCTTACTAGGAGGGCTACTTCTCTCCTACGAGCAGTACTTC CASSLLGGLLLSYEQYF - TRBJ2-7 many TRBV7-8
TGTGCCAGCAGTTTACTAGGGAGGAACTATGGCTACACCTTC CASSLLGRNYGYTF - TRBJ1-2 once TRBV13
TGTGCCAGCAGTATACAGGGACAGGGGGCAAGCACTGGAAACACCATATATTTT CASSIQGQGASTGNTIYF TRBD1 TRBJ1-3 many TRBV12-3/TRBV12-4
TGTGCCAGCAGCTCTCGAGGACAGCCCCAAGAGACCCAGTACTTC CASSSRGQPQETQYF - TRBJ2-5 many TRBV12-3/TRBV12-4
TGCGCCAGCAGCGGGCAGGGGGTGGGGGCCTACTCCTACGAGCAGTACTTC CASSGQGVGAYSYEQYF TRBD1 TRBJ2-7 few TRBV4-1
TGCAGCGGGGGGCCAGGGTGGAACACTGAAGCTTTCTTT CSGGPGWNTEAFF - TRBJ1-1 many TRBV29-1
TGTGCCAGCAGTTTAACAAGTTCACCCCTCCACTTT CASSLTSSPLHF - TRBJ1-6 - TRBV12-3/TRBV12-4
TGTGCCAGCAGCTCCCGCCACGGACTAGCGGGGAAATCGAGGCCCCAGCATTTT CASSSRHGLAGKSRPQHF - TRBJ1-5 - TRBV11-2
TGTGCCAGCAGCCCCGCAAGAGGGAGGGAGACCCAGTACTTC CASSPARGRETQYF - TRBJ2-5 many TRBV11-2
TGTGCCACCAGCAGAGTGAGGGGACAGGGGTTCTATAATTCACCCCTCCACTTT CATSRVRGQGFYNSPLHF TRBD1 TRBJ1-6 many TRBV15
TGTGCCATCAGTGAGTCGGCCGGGTCCTACGAGCAGTACTTC CAISESAGSYEQYF - TRBJ2-7 many TRBV10-3
TGTGCCAGCAGGCAGGGGTTCCAAGAGACCCAGTACTTC CASRQGFQETQYF - TRBJ2-5 - TRBV28
TGTGCCAGCAGCTTAGGCGGGACAGGGGCCTACGAGCAGTACTTC CASSLGGTGAYEQYF TRBD1 TRBJ2-7 many TRBV7-3
TGTGCCAGCAGTTACCTGGGTGGTTACCAAGAGACCCAGTACTTC CASSYLGGYQETQYF - TRBJ2-5 many TRBV6-5
TGTGCCAGCAGTTTTGAGGGGGGAAGGTACCAAGAGACCCAGTACTTC CASSFEGGRYQETQYF - TRBJ2-5 many TRBV28
TGTGCCAGCAGCTTGGGGAACTCCTACGAGCAGTACTTC CASSLGNSYEQYF - TRBJ2-7 many TRBV11-2
TGCAGCGTTGTGCCCGACCTTGGGGGAGCTGAAGCTTTCTTT CSVVPDLGGAEAFF - TRBJ1-1 many TRBV29-1
TGTGCCAGCAAACAGGACAGGGGTTCCTCTGGAAACACCATATATTTT CASKQDRGSSGNTIYF TRBD1 TRBJ1-3 many TRBV12-3/TRBV12-4
TGTGCCAGCAGTTTAGGCAGGGGGCTTGGCAAAAACATTCAGTACTTC CASSLGRGLGKNIQYF TRBD1 TRBJ2-4 - TRBV12-3/TRBV12-4
TGTGCCAGCACCGCAGGGGGCACTGGGGCCAACGTCCTGACTTTC CASTAGGTGANVLTF TRBD1 TRBJ2-6 many TRBV28
TGTGCCAGCAGTTTGGTCGCCGGCGGTACTAACTATGGCTACACCTTC CASSLVAGGTNYGYTF - TRBJ1-2 - TRBV12-3/TRBV12-4
TGTGCCAGCAGTGATGGAGGGGGAACTAACACCGGGGAGCTGTTTTTT CASSDGGGTNTGELFF - TRBJ2-2 many TRBV6-4
TGTGCCAGCAGCCAAGGGAGGGGCCGCGGCTATGGCTACACCTTC CASSQGRGRGYGYTF - TRBJ1-2 many TRBV3-1
TGTGCCAGCAGTTTAAAGTTAGGCGGGGGGCACGACGAGCAGTACTTC CASSLKLGGGHDEQYF TRBD2 TRBJ2-7 many TRBV28
TGTGCCAGCAGACGGCAGGGACAGGGGGCAAGCCAGCCCCAGCATTTT CASRRQGQGASQPQHF TRBD1 TRBJ1-5 - TRBV6-1
TGTGCCAGCAGTTACTCGCCGGTAAACGGCGAGCAGTACTTC CASSYSPVNGEQYF - TRBJ2-7 many TRBV6-2/TRBV6-3
TGTGCCATCAGTGAGTCTTTAGGACGGCTCTCTGGAAACACCATATATTTT CAISESLGRLSGNTIYF - TRBJ1-3 many TRBV10-3
TGTGCCAGCAGTTTAGGGGACCGGTACGAGCAGTACTTC CASSLGDRYEQYF - TRBJ2-7 many TRBV12-3/TRBV12-4
TGTGCCTGGACGGGGACACAAGAGACCCAGTACTTC CAWTGTQETQYF - TRBJ2-5 few TRBV30
TGTGCCAGTAGTATGGGGACCGGGACAGCCTACGAGCAGTACTTC CASSMGTGTAYEQYF TRBD1 TRBJ2-7 - TRBV19
TGTGCCAGCAGCTTGGGTACCCATATGAACACTGAAGCTTTCTTT CASSLGTHMNTEAFF - TRBJ1-1 many TRBV5-4
TGCAGCGCCGGGACAGGGCTCATCAATGGCTACACCTTC CSAGTGLINGYTF TRBD1 TRBJ1-2 - TRBV29-1
TGTGCCAGCAGTTACGGTGCGGGAGGGAGGCCTGAGACCCAGTACTTC CASSYGAGGRPETQYF TRBD2 TRBJ2-5 - TRBV6-5
TGTGCCAGCAGTTCCATCGTGCCGACTAGTTGGGTGGAGACCCAGTACTTC CASSSIVPTSWVETQYF - TRBJ2-5 many TRBV12-3/TRBV12-4
TGTGCCAGCGCTACGGACGACAGGGACACCGGGGAGCTGTTTTTT CASATDDRDTGELFF TRBD1 TRBJ2-2 many TRBV6-2/TRBV6-3
TGTGCCAGCAGTTCCCCACTAGCGGGAGGGCCTAGCGGCGAGCAGTACTTC CASSSPLAGGPSGEQYF TRBD2 TRBJ2-7 - TRBV28
TGTGCCAGCAGTGAATTTCAGGGGCTGAACACTGAAGCTTTCTTT CASSEFQGLNTEAFF - TRBJ1-1 many TRBV25-1
TGTGCCAGCAGTACGTGGGACACCGACTATGGCTACACCTTC CASSTWDTDYGYTF - TRBJ1-2 many TRBV7-2
TGTGCCAGCAGTGGCAGATTCAAGGGGCAGGATCAGCCCCAGCATTTT CASSGRFKGQDQPQHF - TRBJ1-5 few TRBV12-3/TRBV12-4